These T cell receptor beta chains were read from a single sample in a study of regulatory T cells in long-lasting Graves disease. TCRdb processed the multiplex PCR reads anew with MiXCR; each CDR3 protein has one entry. The top ten hold roughly three fifths of the sample, which has over 250,000 distinct CDR3 sequences, around 23% seen once. Source: peripheral blood mononuclear cells (PBMCs), taken when the disease was refractory, from a patient treated with antithyroid drugs. These TCRs come from a female donor with Graves disease. Both conserved end residues are part of each CDR3. The D gene is left open where the match is weak. Some rows have no size entry. The others give once, few or many, or a class for an expanded clone.

CDR3 protein	CDR3 DNA	J gene	clone size	V gene	D gene	CDR3 length
CASSPSRGIVSNQPQHF	TGTGCCAGCAGCCCCTCCCGCGGGATAGTTAGCAATCAGCCCCAGCATTTT	TRBJ1-5	few	TRBV6-2/TRBV6-3	NA	17
CASSEQGNEQYF	TGCGCCAGCAGTGAACAGGGAAATGAGCAGTACTTC	TRBJ2-7	few	TRBV5-1	NA	12
CASSQGEQGIGETQYF	TGTGCCAGCAGCCAAGGGGAACAGGGTATTGGGGAGACCCAGTACTTC	TRBJ2-5	few	TRBV4-2	NA	16
CASSAQGRYGYTF	TGTGCCAGCAGCGCCCAGGGGAGGTATGGCTACACCTTC	TRBJ1-2	few	TRBV9	NA	13
CASSRRTGIDEQYF	TGTGCCAGCAGTCGAAGGACAGGGATAGACGAGCAGTACTTC	TRBJ2-7	many	TRBV7-2	TRBD1	14
CASSPPQYSPSDTQYF	TGTGCCAGCTCACCACCGCAGTATTCCCCCTCCGATACGCAGTATTTT	TRBJ2-3	NA	TRBV18	NA	16
CSAIQRGYEQYF	TGCAGTGCTATCCAGCGGGGCTACGAGCAGTACTTC	TRBJ2-7	NA	TRBV20-1	TRBD2	12
CSATGTVGREQYF	TGCAGTGCTACCGGGACAGTTGGGCGCGAGCAGTACTTC	TRBJ2-7	NA	TRBV20-1	TRBD1	13
CASSAGGTGSREQYF	TGTGCCAGCAGCGCAGGGGGGACAGGGTCTCGCGAGCAGTACTTC	TRBJ2-7	many	TRBV7-2	TRBD1	15
CASRSQGSGLEGTQYF	TGTGCCAGCAGGTCCCAGGGGAGTGGGTTGGAAGGGACCCAGTACTTC	TRBJ2-5	few	TRBV5-4	NA	16
CSAGDLYNEQFF	TGCAGCGCCGGGGACCTGTACAATGAGCAGTTCTTC	TRBJ2-1	NA	TRBV29-1	NA	12
CASSLAREWRHQPQHF	TGTGCCAGCAGCTTGGCGCGGGAGTGGAGACATCAGCCCCAGCATTTT	TRBJ1-5	few	TRBV7-9	NA	16
CASSTSSNSPLHF	TGTGCCAGTAGTACCTCATCGAATTCACCCCTCCACTTT	TRBJ1-6	NA	TRBV19	NA	13
CASTLDGGGETQYF	TGCGCCAGCACCCTCGACGGAGGGGGGGAGACCCAGTACTTC	TRBJ2-5	NA	TRBV9	NA	14
CASSYTVLAGGSYEQYF	TGTGCCAGCAGTTACACGGTACTAGCGGGCGGATCCTACGAGCAGTACTTC	TRBJ2-7	few	TRBV6-4	TRBD2	17
CASRRDRNEKLFF	TGTGCCAGCAGACGGGACCGAAATGAAAAACTGTTTTTT	TRBJ1-4	many	TRBV28	NA	13
CSAISSFSEKLFF	TGCAGTGCTATTTCCAGTTTCAGTGAAAAACTGTTTTTT	TRBJ1-4	NA	TRBV20-1	NA	13
CSARGGGRGETQYF	TGCAGTGCTAGAGGGGGGGGCAGGGGAGAGACCCAGTACTTC	TRBJ2-5	few	TRBV20-1	NA	14
CASSGGTGGTGELFF	TGTGCCAGCAGTGGAGGGACAGGGGGGACCGGGGAGCTGTTTTTT	TRBJ2-2	many	TRBV12-3/TRBV12-4	TRBD1	15
CASSPRQWPEQFF	TGTGCCAGCAGTCCGCGACAGTGGCCTGAGCAGTTCTTC	TRBJ2-1	few	TRBV28	NA	13
CASSLGYNQPQHF	TGTGCCAGCAGCTTAGGATATAATCAGCCCCAGCATTTT	TRBJ1-5	few	TRBV7-2	NA	13
CASSLDQDSSYEQYF	TGTGCCAGCAGTTTAGATCAAGACAGTTCCTACGAGCAGTACTTC	TRBJ2-7	many	TRBV12-3/TRBV12-4	NA	15
CASNRGTYNEQFF	TGTGCCAGTAACAGGGGCACCTACAATGAGCAGTTCTTC	TRBJ2-1	once	TRBV19	TRBD1	13
CASSQDLRTQETQYF	TGCGCCAGCAGCCAAGATTTACGCACCCAAGAGACCCAGTACTTC	TRBJ2-5	few	TRBV4-3	NA	15
CASSRLAGGRLTYNEQFF	TGTGCCAGCAGCAGACTAGCGGGAGGCCGACTCACCTACAATGAGCAGTTCTTC	TRBJ2-1	NA	TRBV7-9	TRBD2	18
CASSYLHPMNTEAFF	TGTGCCAGCAGTTACTTACACCCTATGAACACTGAAGCTTTCTTT	TRBJ1-1	few	TRBV6-5	NA	15
CASSLRTNPISSGEQYF	TGTGCCAGCAGTCTGCGGACTAACCCAATTTCTTCAGGCGAGCAGTACTTC	TRBJ2-7	NA	TRBV6-1	NA	17
CSARSPGLNTGELFF	TGCAGTGCTAGATCCCCGGGACTGAACACCGGGGAGCTGTTTTTT	TRBJ2-2	NA	TRBV20-1	NA	15
CASSSTSGVYNEQFF	TGTGCCAGCAGTTCGACTAGCGGGGTATACAATGAGCAGTTCTTC	TRBJ2-1	NA	TRBV9	TRBD2	15